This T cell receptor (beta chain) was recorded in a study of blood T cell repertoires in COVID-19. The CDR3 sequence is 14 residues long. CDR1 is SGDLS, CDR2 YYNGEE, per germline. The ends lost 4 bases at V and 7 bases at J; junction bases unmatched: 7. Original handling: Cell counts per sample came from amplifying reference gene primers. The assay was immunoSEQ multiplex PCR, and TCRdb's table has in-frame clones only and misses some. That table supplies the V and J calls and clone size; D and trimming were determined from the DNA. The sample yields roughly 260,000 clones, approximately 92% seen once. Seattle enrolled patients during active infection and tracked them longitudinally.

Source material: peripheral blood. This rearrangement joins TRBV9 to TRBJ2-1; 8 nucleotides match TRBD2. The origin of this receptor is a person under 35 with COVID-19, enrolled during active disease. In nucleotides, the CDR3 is TGTGCCAGCAGCCCCCGGACTAGCTCTAATGAGCAGTTCTTC. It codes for CASSPRTSSNEQFF.